This T cell receptor beta chain was sequenced for a study of T cells in Graves' hyperthyroidism and ophthalmopathy (dated by TCRdb to about 2019). Regarding the research as a whole: Peripheral blood samples were taken at the time of initial diagnosis, prior to any treatment. TCR V-J signatures able to tell the groups apart were searched for in a discovery cohort of 90 to 100 patients, of whom over 40 had Graves' ophthalmopathy and 55 to 65 had stable Graves' hyperthyroidism. Prospective prediction of ophthalmopathy was tested in an independent validation cohort consisting of fewer than 20 hyperthyroidism patients and 15 to 17 patients who later progressed to ophthalmopathy. The 75 to 100 discovery patients were randomly split 7:3 into training and test sets. In six Graves' hyperthyroidism patients, the study also compared T-cell repertoires from thyroid tissue with T-cell repertoires from blood. After blood sampling, hyperthyroidism patients were treated with methimazole at a starting dose of 30 mg daily, and ophthalmopathy patients were treated with high-dose intravenous methylprednisolone. The paper reports TCR Vbeta CDR3 sequencing of 135 peripheral blood samples: some 41 ophthalmopathy, roughly 74 hyperthyroidism and 17 progressor patients.

The trim is 8 bases for V and 2 bases for J, with a gap of 16 bases between the germline ends. Based on the germline V gene, the CDR1 and CDR2 sequences are SGHTA and FQGTGA. From the cysteine through the phenylalanine, the CDR3 covers 15 amino acids. Only the CDR3 region is kept as DNA, spanning 45 bases read in frame from base 1. TCR beta CDR3 regions were amplified from RNA transcripts. For the first round of RT-PCR on the TCR CDR3, the HTBI primer set was used together with the Qiagen OneStep RT-PCR kit. A second multiplex PCR round built the libraries, followed by size selection and purification. Sequencing of the libraries was done on an Illumina HiSeq2000 using paired-end 100 bp reads. The authors' pipeline ran thus. Raw data were processed with SOAPnuke, discarding reads with adapters, uncalled bases, mean Phred below 15, or no exact constant-primer or identifier match. High-quality paired reads were merged with COPE v1.2.5, and unique nucleotide sequences were defined as clonotypes. Clonotypes were aligned to IMGT TRBV, TRBD and TRBJ reference segments using MiTCR v1.1. Only V-J combinations with frequency above 0.0001, covering about 99% of repertoires, were analysed. A TCS score was defined as the ratio between F50 (clonal expansion) and ExV (chaos), using BLOSUM62-based TCRdist between CDR3 peptides within each V-J. Welch's t-statistics and random forest reduced 514 V-J features to 10 to 15, which were used in a naive Bayes classifier (R e1071). Clones were called with MiXCR by TCRdb after fastp trimmed the public reads at Q25, and only in-frame beta chains were retained. Rows merge per CDR3 protein into single entries with the most common DNA and genes. TCRdb's processing, not the authors' own work, is the source of the V and J calls. Present in this sample are approximately 600,000 distinct CDR3 sequences, roughly 13% of which were seen just once. The ten largest clones add up to around 5.4% of the sample.

Hyperthyroidism patients were newly diagnosed, had a disease duration of under 2 months, and were aged 18 to 65 years. Exclusion was applied to patients with uncontrolled infections, other autoimmune diseases, pregnancy or lactation. Diagnoses were established on the basis of clinical symptoms, serum thyroxine and TRAb, thyroid ultrasound, and orbital computed tomography. For progressor patients, blood was drawn at the first diagnosis of hyperthyroidism, before any ophthalmopathy symptoms had appeared. PBMCs were separated from roughly 9.6 ml of fresh peripheral blood using Ficoll-Paque density gradient centrifugation. Progressor patients were initially diagnosed with Graves' hyperthyroidism and developed ophthalmopathy during follow-up. Total RNA was extracted with Trizol reagent, and quality was checked on an Agilent 2100 Bioanalyzer. This clonotype was recorded many times. This clone's antigen is unknown. Base qualities are not recorded, but no much larger clone differs from it by a single base.

Beyond this particular receptor, the publication reports: No statistical method was used to fix the sample size in advance, and group allocation was not hidden from the investigators. Most expanded thyroid clonotypes (frequency above 0.001) were also detected in blood, suggesting blood repertoires may reflect thyroid immune responses. In validation, progression to ophthalmopathy was predicted by the model with around 71% sensitivity and nearly 75% specificity, a median of approximately 6.5 months before onset. A 13 V-J signature model separated ophthalmopathy from stable hyperthyroidism, with 87.88% sensitivity and roughly 81% specificity in cross-validation and 80%/75% in testing.

The TCR originated in a woman between 25 and 40 years old with Graves' hyperthyroidism that later progressed to Graves' ophthalmopathy. The sample comprised blood. The sequence links TRBV7-3 to TRBJ2-1; 6 matching bases give a weak D call of TRBD2. For the CDR3, the sequence is CASGVGGVAYNEQFF. The base sequence is TGTGCCAGCGGAGTGGGGGGAGTTGCCTACAATGAGCAGTTCTTC.